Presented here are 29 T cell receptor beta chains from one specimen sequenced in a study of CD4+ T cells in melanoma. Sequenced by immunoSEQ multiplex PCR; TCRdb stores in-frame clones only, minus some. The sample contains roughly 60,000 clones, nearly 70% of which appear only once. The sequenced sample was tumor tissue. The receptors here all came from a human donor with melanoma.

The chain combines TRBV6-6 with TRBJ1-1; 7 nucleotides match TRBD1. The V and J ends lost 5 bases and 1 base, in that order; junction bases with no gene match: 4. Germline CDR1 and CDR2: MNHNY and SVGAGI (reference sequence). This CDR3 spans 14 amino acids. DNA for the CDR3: TGTGCCAGCAGTAGGGACAGTAGGAACACTGAAGCTTTCTTT. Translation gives CASSRDSRNTEAFF.

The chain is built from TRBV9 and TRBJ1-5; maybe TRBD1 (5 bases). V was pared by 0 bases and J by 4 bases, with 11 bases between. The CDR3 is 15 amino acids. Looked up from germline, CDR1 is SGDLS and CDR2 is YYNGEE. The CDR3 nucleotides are TGTGCCAGCAGCGTAGGGGTGGGGCAGAATCAGCCCCAGCATTTT. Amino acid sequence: CASSVGVGQNQPQHF.

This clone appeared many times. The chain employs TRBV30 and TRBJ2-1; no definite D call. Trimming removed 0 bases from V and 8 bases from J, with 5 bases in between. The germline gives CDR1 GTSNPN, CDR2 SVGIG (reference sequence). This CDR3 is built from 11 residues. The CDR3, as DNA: TGTGCCTGGAGTGTAATCTATGAGCAGTTCTTC. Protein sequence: CAWSVIYEQFF. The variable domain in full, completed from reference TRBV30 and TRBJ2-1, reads SQTIHQWPATLVQPVGSPLSLECTVEGTSNPNLYWYRQAAGRGLQLLFYSVGIGQISSEVPQNLSASRPQDRQFILSSKKLLLSDSGFYLCAWSVIYEQFFGPGTRLTVL.

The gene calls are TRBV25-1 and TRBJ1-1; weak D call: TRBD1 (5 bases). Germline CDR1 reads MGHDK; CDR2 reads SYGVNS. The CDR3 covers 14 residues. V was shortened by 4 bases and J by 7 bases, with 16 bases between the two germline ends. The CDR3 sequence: CASSAGTGEDEAFF. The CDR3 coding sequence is TGTGCCAGCAGTGCTGGGACCGGGGAAGATGAAGCTTTCTTT.

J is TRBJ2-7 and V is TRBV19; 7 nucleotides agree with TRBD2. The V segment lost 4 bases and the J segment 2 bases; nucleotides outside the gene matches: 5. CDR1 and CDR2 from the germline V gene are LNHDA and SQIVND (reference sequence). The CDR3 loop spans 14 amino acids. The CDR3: CASSSSGPPYEQYF. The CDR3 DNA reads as TGTGCCAGTAGTAGTAGCGGGCCCCCCTACGAGCAGTACTTC.

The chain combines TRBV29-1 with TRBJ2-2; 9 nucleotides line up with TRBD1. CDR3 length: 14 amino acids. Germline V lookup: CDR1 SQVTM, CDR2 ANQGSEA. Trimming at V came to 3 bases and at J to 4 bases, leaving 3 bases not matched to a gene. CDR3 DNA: TGCAGCGTTGAGGGACAGGGAATCACCGGGGAGCTGTTTTTT. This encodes CSVEGQGITGELFF.

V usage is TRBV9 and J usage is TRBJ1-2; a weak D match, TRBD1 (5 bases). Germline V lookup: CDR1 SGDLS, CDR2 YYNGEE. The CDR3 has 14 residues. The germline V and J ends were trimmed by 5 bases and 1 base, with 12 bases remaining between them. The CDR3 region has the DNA TGTGCCAGCAGGCCCGGGGGAATTAACTATGGCTACACCTTC. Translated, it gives CASRPGGINYGYTF.

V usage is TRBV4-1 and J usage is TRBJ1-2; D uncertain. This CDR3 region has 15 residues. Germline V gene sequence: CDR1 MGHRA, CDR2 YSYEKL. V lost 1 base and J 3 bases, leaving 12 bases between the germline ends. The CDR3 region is CASSQGTSKDYGYTF. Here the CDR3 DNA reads TGCGCCAGCAGCCAAGGGACTTCCAAGGACTATGGCTACACCTTC.

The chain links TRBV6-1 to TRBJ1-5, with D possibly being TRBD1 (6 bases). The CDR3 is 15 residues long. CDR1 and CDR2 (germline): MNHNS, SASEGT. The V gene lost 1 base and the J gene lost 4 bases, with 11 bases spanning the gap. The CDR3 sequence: CASSEVGGTNQPQHF. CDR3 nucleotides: TGTGCCAGCAGTGAAGTAGGGGGGACGAATCAGCCCCAGCATTTT.

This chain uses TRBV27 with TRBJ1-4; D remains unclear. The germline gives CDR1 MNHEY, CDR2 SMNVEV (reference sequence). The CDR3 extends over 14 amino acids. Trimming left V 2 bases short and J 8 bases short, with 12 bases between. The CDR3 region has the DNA TGTGCCAGCAGTTTAGTAGGAGGTGCGGAAAAACTGTTTTTT. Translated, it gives CASSLVGGAEKLFF.

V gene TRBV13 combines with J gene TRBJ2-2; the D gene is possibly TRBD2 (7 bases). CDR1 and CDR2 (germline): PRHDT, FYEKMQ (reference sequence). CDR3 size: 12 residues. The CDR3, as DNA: TGTGCAACGAGGGGGGGAACCGGGGAGCTGTTTTTT. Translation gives CATRGGTGELFF. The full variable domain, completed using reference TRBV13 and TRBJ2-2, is AAGVIQSPRHLIKEKRETATLKCYPIPRHDTVYWYQQGPGQDPQFLISFYEKMQSDKGSIPDRFSAQQFSDYHSELNMSSLELGDSALYFCATRGGTGELFFGEGSRLTVL.

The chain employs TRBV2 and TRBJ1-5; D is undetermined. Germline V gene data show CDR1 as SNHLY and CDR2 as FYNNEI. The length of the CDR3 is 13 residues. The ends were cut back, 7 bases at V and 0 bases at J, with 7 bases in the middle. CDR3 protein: CASTIYSNQPQHF. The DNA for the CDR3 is TGTGCCAGCACCATTTATAGCAATCAGCCCCAGCATTTT.

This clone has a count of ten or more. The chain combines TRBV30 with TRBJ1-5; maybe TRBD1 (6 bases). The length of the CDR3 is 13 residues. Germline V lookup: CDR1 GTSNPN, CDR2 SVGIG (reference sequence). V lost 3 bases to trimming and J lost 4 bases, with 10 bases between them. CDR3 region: CAWSSQGNQPQHF. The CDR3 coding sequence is TGTGCCTGGAGCTCCCAGGGGAATCAGCCCCAGCATTTT.

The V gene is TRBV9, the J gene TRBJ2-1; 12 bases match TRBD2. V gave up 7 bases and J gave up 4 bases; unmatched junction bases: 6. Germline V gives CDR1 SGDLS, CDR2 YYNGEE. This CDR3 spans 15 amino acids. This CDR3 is CASQRGTSGYNEQFF. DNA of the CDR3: TGTGCCAGCCAGAGAGGGACTAGCGGGTACAATGAGCAGTTCTTC.

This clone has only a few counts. CDR3 region: CASSWQGWDGYTF. The CDR3 DNA is TGCGCCAGCAGCTGGCAGGGATGGGATGGCTACACCTTC. The chain recombines TRBV5-1 with TRBJ1-2, with a weak D call TRBD1 (5 bases). This CDR3 has 13 residues. With 3 bases removed from V and 6 bases from J, the gap between germline ends came to 12 bases. CDR1 and CDR2 (germline): SGHRS, YFSETQ.

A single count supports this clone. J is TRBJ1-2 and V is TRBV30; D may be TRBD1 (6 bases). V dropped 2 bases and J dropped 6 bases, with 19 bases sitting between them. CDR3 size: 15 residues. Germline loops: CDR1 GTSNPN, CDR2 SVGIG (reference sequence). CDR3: CAWSFSSWGPNGYTF. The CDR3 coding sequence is TGTGCCTGGAGTTTTTCTTCTTGGGGGCCAAATGGCTACACCTTC.

The DNA for the CDR3 is TGTGCCAGCAGCTTGGAGCAGGGGTTAGAGACCCAGTACTTC. Residues: CASSLEQGLETQYF. The genes are TRBV5-4 and TRBJ2-5; D possibly corresponds to TRBD1 (6 bases). CDR1 and CDR2 (germline): SGHNT, YYREEE (reference sequence). There are 14 residues in the CDR3. The V end was cut by 0 bases, the J end by 4 bases, with 10 bases between.

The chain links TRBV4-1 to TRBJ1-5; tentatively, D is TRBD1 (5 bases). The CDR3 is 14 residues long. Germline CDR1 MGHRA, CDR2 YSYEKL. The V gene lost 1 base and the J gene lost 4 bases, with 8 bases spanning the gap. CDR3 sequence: CASSQAGANQPQHF. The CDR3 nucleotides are TGCGCCAGCAGCCAAGCTGGGGCTAATCAGCCCCAGCATTTT.

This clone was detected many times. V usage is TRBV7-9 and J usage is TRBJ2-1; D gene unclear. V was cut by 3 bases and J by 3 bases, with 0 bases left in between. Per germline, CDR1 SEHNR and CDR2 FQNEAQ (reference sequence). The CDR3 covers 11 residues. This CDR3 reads CASSFYNEQFF. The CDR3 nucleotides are TGTGCCAGCAGCTTCTACAATGAGCAGTTCTTC.

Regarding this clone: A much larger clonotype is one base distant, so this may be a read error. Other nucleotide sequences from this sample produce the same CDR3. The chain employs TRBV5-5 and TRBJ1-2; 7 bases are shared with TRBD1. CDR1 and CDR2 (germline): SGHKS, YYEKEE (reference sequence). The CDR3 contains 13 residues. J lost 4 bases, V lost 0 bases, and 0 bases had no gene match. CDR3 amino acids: CASSLGTGYGYTF. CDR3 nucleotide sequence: TGTGCCAGCAGCTTGGGGACAGGCTATGGCTACACCTTC.

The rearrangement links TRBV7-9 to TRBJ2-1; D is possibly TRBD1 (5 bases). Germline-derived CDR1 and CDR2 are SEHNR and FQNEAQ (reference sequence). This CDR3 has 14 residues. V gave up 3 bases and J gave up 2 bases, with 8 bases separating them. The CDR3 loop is CASSFEDTYNEQFF. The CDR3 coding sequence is TGTGCCAGCAGCTTCGAGGACACCTACAATGAGCAGTTCTTC.

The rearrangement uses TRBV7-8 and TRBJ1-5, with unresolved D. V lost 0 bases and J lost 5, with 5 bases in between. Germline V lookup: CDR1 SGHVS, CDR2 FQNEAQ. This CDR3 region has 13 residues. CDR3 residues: CASSLAEDQPQHF. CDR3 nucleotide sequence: TGTGCCAGCAGCTTAGCGGAGGATCAGCCCCAGCATTTT.

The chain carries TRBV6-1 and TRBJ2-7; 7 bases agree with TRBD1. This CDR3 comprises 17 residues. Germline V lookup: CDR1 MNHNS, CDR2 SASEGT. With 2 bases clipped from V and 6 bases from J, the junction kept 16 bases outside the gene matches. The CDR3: CASSESRLGDSTVEQYF. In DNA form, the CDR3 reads TGTGCCAGCAGTGAAAGTCGATTAGGGGACAGTACTGTCGAGCAGTACTTC.

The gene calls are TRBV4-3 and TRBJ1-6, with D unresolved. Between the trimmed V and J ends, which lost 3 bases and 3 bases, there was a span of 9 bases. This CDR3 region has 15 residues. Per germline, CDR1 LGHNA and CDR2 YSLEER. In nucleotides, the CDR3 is TGCGCCAGCAGCCAGGGTTCCAACTATAATTCACCCCTCCACTTT. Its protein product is CASSQGSNYNSPLHF.

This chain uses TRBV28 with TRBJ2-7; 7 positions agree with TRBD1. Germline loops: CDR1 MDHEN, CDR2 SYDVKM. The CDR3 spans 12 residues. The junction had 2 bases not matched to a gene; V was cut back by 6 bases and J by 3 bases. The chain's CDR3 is CASRGQFYEQYF. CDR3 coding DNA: TGTGCCAGCAGGGGACAGTTCTACGAGCAGTACTTC.

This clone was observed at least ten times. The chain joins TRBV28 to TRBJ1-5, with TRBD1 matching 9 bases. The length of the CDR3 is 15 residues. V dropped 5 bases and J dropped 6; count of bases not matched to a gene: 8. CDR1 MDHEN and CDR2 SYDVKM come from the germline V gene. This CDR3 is CASSPTGGGGQPQHF. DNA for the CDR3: TGTGCCAGCAGTCCTACAGGGGGCGGGGGTCAGCCCCAGCATTTT. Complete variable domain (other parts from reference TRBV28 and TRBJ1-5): DVKVTQSSRYLVKRTGEKVFLECVQDMDHENMFWYRQDPGLGLRLIYFSYDVKMKEKGDIPEGYSVSREKKERFSLILESASTNQTSMYLCASSPTGGGGQPQHFGDGTRLSIL.

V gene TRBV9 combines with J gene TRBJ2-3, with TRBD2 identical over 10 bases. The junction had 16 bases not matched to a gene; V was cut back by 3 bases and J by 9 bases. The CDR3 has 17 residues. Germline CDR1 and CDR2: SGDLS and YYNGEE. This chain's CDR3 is CASSDLIAGGPKETQYF. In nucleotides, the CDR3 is TGTGCCAGCAGCGACCTCATAGCGGGGGGTCCAAAGGAGACGCAGTATTTT.

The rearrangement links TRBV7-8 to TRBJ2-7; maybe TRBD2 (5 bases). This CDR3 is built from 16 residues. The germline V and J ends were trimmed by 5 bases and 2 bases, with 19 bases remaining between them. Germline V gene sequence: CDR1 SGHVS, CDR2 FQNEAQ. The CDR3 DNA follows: TGTGCCAGCAGCCCAAGCGGTATAGGCGCGACCTACGAGCAGTACTTC. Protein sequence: CASSPSGIGATYEQYF.

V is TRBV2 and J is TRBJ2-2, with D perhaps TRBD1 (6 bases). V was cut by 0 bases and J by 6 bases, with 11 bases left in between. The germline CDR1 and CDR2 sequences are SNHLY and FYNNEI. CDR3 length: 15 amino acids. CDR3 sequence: CASSEATGRAGELFF. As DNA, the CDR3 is TGTGCCAGCAGTGAAGCGACAGGCAGGGCCGGGGAGCTGTTTTTT.